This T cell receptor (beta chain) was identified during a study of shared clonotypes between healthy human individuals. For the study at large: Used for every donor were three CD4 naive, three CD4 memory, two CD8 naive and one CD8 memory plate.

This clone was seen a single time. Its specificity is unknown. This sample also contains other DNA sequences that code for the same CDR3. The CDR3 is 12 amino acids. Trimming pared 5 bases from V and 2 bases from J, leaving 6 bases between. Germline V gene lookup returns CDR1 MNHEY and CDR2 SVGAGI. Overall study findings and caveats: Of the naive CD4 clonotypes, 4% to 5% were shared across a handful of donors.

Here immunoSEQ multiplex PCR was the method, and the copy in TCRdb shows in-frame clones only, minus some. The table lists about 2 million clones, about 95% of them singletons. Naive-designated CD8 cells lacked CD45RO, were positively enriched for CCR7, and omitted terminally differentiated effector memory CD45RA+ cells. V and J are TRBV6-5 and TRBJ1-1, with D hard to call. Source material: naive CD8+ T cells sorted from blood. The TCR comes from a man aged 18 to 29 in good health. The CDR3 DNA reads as TGTGCCAGCAGTCCAACTAACACTGAAGCTTTCTTT. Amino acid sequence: CASSPTNTEAFF.